A single sample is the source of the 10 T cell receptor beta chains below, sequenced in a study of T-cell memory formation after mild COVID-19. MiXCR, run by TCRdb on the 5' RACE reads, gives a single entry per CDR3 protein. This sample yields about 540,000 distinct CDR3 sequences, of which approximately 20% are seen a single time; about 12% belongs to the top ten. Material: PBMCs or a T cell subset sorted from them (not recorded which). These receptors all stem from an adult woman who had mild COVID-19 (a few samples of this study predate the infection). Cell type and time point are not known.

The chain couples TRBV11-3 to TRBJ1-2, with TRBD1 matching 7 bases. This CDR3 is 14 amino acids long. Germline trimming cut 5 bases from V and 7 bases from J; bases unmatched to any gene: 10. The V gene's germline CDR1 is SGHNT and CDR2 YENEEA. Written as DNA, the CDR3 is TGTGCCAGCAGCGATGGGAGGGGGCCTGGTGGCTACACCTTC. Translated, it gives CASSDGRGPGGYTF.

The chain uses TRBV5-6 and TRBJ2-2, with 8 bases matching TRBD2. The CDR3 has 15 residues. V shed 5 bases, J shed 6 bases, and the junction held 9 bases outside the gene matches. CDR1 and CDR2 from the germline V gene are SGHDT and YYEEEE. The CDR3 sequence is CASRLKGLAPGELFF. CDR3 in DNA: TGTGCCAGCAGACTTAAAGGACTAGCCCCCGGGGAGCTGTTTTTT.

This clonotype was seen only a few times. The rearrangement uses TRBV19 and TRBJ2-3; 14 bases match TRBD2. CDR3 length equals 17 residues. From germline, CDR1 is LNHDA and CDR2 SQIVND (reference sequence). Trimming took 3 bases from V and 4 from J; bases not matched to a gene: 6. DNA of the CDR3: TGTGCCAGTAGTATCAGACTAGCGGGAGGGCCCTCAGATACGCAGTATTTT. The encoded protein is CASSIRLAGGPSDTQYF.

The V and J genes are TRBV18 and TRBJ2-7; 7 bases are a match to TRBD2. Germline assignment: CDR1 KGHSH and CDR2 LQKENI. The CDR3 runs 14 residues. With V trimmed by 4 bases and J by 2 bases, 5 bases remained unmatched. The CDR3 DNA sequence: TGTGCCAGCTCACAGCGGGGCGGACCCTACGAGCAGTACTTC. Translated: CASSQRGGPYEQYF.

This clonotype has only one observation. The V and J genes are TRBV20-1 and TRBJ2-1; D is perhaps TRBD2 (6 bases). Germline CDR1 is DFQATT and CDR2 is SNEGSKA (reference sequence). Between the trimmed V and J ends, which lost 6 bases and 0 bases, there was a span of 12 bases. The CDR3 runs to 14 residues. The CDR3 protein is CSAQAGSSYNEQFF. CDR3 coding DNA: TGCAGTGCCCAGGCGGGGAGCTCCTACAATGAGCAGTTCTTC.

As to this clonotype: A much larger clone lies one base from this, so it may be a read error. V and J are TRBV2 and TRBJ2-7; 7 bases match TRBD1. Per the germline V gene, CDR1 is SNHLY and CDR2 is FYNNEI. The CDR3 has 13 amino acids. V was clipped by 7 bases and J by 5 bases; unmatched bases: 8. The CDR3: CASTLDRVDEQYF. DNA of the CDR3: TGTGCCAGCACCTTAGACAGGGTGGACGAGCAGTACTTC.

The rearrangement links TRBV4-1 to TRBJ1-1; no firm D call. V lost 1 base to trimming and J lost 0 bases, with 12 bases between them. Germline loops: CDR1 MGHRA, CDR2 YSYEKL. This CDR3 has 16 amino acids. The CDR3 region has the DNA TGCGCCAGCAGCCAAGTAAGTGCGCAGCTGAACACTGAAGCTTTCTTT. This sequence encodes CASSQVSAQLNTEAFF.

The table lists this clonotype with a few counts. The rearrangement links TRBV4-1 to TRBJ2-7; possibly TRBD1 or TRBD2 for D (6 bases each). Germline loops: CDR1 MGHRA, CDR2 YSYEKL. Trimming pared 3 bases from V and 5 bases from J, leaving 20 bases between. The CDR3 length is 16 residues. The DNA of the CDR3 is TGCGCCAGCAGCCATCACCGGGGGCCCAATGGTGACGAGCAGTACTTC. Translating gives CASSHHRGPNGDEQYF.

CDR3 DNA: TGTGCCAGCAGCCGACAGCACGGGAATGAGCAGTTCTTC. Its translation: CASSRQHGNEQFF. The chain recombines TRBV7-9 with TRBJ2-1; a possible D gene is TRBD1 (5 bases). This CDR3 spans 13 amino acids. The V end lost 5 bases, the J end lost 7 bases, and 12 bases lay between the germline ends. Germline-derived CDR1 and CDR2 are SEHNR and FQNEAQ (reference sequence).

This clonotype was seen more than once but under ten times. J is TRBJ1-2 and V is TRBV5-1; 9 bases match TRBD1. CDR1 and CDR2 from the germline V gene are SGHRS and YFSETQ. The CDR3 length is 14 residues. V shed 4 bases, J shed 8 bases, and the junction held 9 bases outside the gene matches. The CDR3 protein is CASSTGQGREGYTF. CDR3 sequence (DNA): TGCGCCAGCAGCACTGGACAGGGGAGGGAAGGCTACACCTTC.